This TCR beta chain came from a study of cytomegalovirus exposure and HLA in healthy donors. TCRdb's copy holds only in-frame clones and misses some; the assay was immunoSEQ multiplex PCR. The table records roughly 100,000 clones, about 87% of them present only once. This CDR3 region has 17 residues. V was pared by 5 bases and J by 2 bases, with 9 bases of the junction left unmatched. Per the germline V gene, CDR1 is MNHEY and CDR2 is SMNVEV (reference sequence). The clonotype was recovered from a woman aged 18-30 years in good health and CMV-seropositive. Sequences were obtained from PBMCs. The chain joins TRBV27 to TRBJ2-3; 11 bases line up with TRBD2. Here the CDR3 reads CASSPIRLAGHTDTQYF. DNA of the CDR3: TGTGCCAGCAGTCCTATCCGACTAGCGGGGCACACAGATACGCAGTATTTT.